These T cell receptor beta chains were read from a single sample in a study of control samples from healthy donors and cancer patients. Measured with immunoSEQ multiplex PCR; TCRdb has only the in-frame clones, and not every one. The sample has 75,000 to 95,000 clones, approximately 90% seen once. The sequenced sample consisted of blood. These receptors were taken from a young woman in good health. Each CDR3 is given with its conserved first and last residue. A D gene is named only where the DNA matches it firmly. The listing skips clone size in some rows; elsewhere it reads once, few, many or a size class.

d_gene | len | j_gene | v_gene | abundance | CDR3nt | CDR3aa
TRBD2 | 16 | TRBJ2-7 | TRBV7-8 | - | TGTGCCAGCAGCTTAGGGGTTAGCGGGGGAAACTACGAGCAGTACTTC | CASSLGVSGGNYEQYF
- | 18 | TRBJ2-5 | TRBV7-7 | - | TGTGCCAGCAGCTTGCAGCCCCGGAGGGCCCTGTACCAAGAGACCCAGTACTTC | CASSLQPRRALYQETQYF
TRBD1 | 16 | TRBJ2-1 | TRBV7-2 | - | TGTGCCAGCAGCTCCCGACAGGGGTCGGAAAACAATGAGCAGTTCTTC | CASSSRQGSENNEQFF
- | 11 | TRBJ1-2 | TRBV23-1 | few | TGCGCCAGCAGACTAGGGTATGGCTACACCTTC | CASRLGYGYTF
- | 15 | TRBJ1-3 | TRBV25-1 | - | TGTGCCAGCAGTGAGGACGGGACGGCTGGAAACACCATATATTTT | CASSEDGTAGNTIYF
- | 13 | TRBJ1-3 | TRBV27 | - | TGTGCCAGCAGTATGTGGCCTGGAAACACCATATATTTT | CASSMWPGNTIYF
- | 13 | TRBJ2-1 | TRBV9 | - | TGTGCCAGCACCCGGGACGAGTACAATGAGCAGTTCTTC | CASTRDEYNEQFF
TRBD1 | 15 | TRBJ2-7 | TRBV6-5 | - | TGTGCCAGCAGTTACTCAGACAGGGGGCCCTACGAGCAGTACTTC | CASSYSDRGPYEQYF
- | 11 | TRBJ1-1 | TRBV6-1 | once | TGTGCCAGCACCTCAGGGGATGAAGCTTTCTTT | CASTSGDEAFF
- | 14 | TRBJ2-7 | TRBV3-1/TRBV3-2 | - | TGTGCCAGCAGCCATGGGGCCGTCGCCTACGAGCAGTACTTC | CASSHGAVAYEQYF
- | 13 | TRBJ1-1 | TRBV6-5 | - | TGTGCCAGCACAGTCGCAGGGCGGACTGAAGCTTTCTTT | CASTVAGRTEAFF
- | 14 | TRBJ2-1 | TRBV3-1/TRBV3-2 | - | TGTGCCAGCAGCCAAGATGGACGCAGGTCTGAGCAGTTCTTC | CASSQDGRRSEQFF
TRBD1 | 13 | TRBJ1-2 | TRBV6-5 | - | TGTGCCAGCAGACCCCCACAGGGGTCGGGCTACACCTTC | CASRPPQGSGYTF
- | 15 | TRBJ2-3 | TRBV6-2/TRBV6-3 | - | TGTGCCAGCAGTTCCCGGGGTGCTAGCACAGATACGCAGTATTTT | CASSSRGASTDTQYF
- | 14 | TRBJ1-1 | TRBV9 | - | TGTGCCAGCAGCGGCGAAGGGAATTCCCCTGAAGCTTTCTTT | CASSGEGNSPEAFF
- | 14 | TRBJ1-1 | TRBV5-5 | - | TGTGCCAGCAGCTTTTTGGTGGCGGGCACTGAAGCTTTCTTT | CASSFLVAGTEAFF
TRBD1 | 15 | TRBJ1-5 | TRBV4-1 | - | TGCGCCAGCAGCCCCCTCGACAGGGGGGTTGAGCCCCAGCATTTT | CASSPLDRGVEPQHF
- | 13 | TRBJ1-2 | TRBV14 | - | TGTGCCAGCAGTCTCGGGCCGGTCTATGGCTACACCTTC | CASSLGPVYGYTF
- | 15 | TRBJ1-1 | TRBV19 | - | TGTGCCAGTAGTATGGCGCGAGGGACGAACACTGAAGCTTTCTTT | CASSMARGTNTEAFF
TRBD2 | 15 | TRBJ2-7 | TRBV5-1 | - | TGCGCCAGCACGATCCAATTTGGGACTAGCTACGAGCAGTACTTC | CASTIQFGTSYEQYF
- | 15 | TRBJ2-1 | TRBV5-6 | - | TGTGCCAGCAGCTTGTGGAGGGACGGCTACAATGAGCAGTTCTTC | CASSLWRDGYNEQFF
- | 14 | TRBJ2-7 | TRBV2 | - | TGTGCCAGCGCCCCCTTGGGGTCCTCCTACGAGCAGTACTTC | CASAPLGSSYEQYF
- | 15 | TRBJ1-2 | TRBV14 | - | TGTGCCAGCAGCCAAGCGGGAGGCAGTGCCCATGGCTACACCTTC | CASSQAGGSAHGYTF
- | 16 | TRBJ2-6 | TRBV7-7 | once | TGTGCCAGCAGCTCATTCACGTCCTCTGGGGCCAACGTCCTGACTTTC | CASSSFTSSGANVLTF
- | 14 | TRBJ1-3 | TRBV7-9 | - | TGTGCCAGCAGCTTGGGGGCTCCTGGAAACACCATATATTTT | CASSLGAPGNTIYF
TRBD1 | 15 | TRBJ2-2 | TRBV7-6 | - | TGTGCCAGCAGTCGTAACAGGGGGAACACCGGGGAGCTGTTTTTT | CASSRNRGNTGELFF
TRBD1 | 14 | TRBJ1-2 | TRBV2 | - | TGTGCCAGCAGCTCCGGGACAGGGTTTGGCGGCTACACCTTC | CASSSGTGFGGYTF
TRBD1 | 15 | TRBJ1-1 | TRBV6-5 | - | TGTGCCAGCAACGGCCTATACGTAACAGGGGATCGAGCTTTCTTT | CASNGLYVTGDRAFF
TRBD1 | 15 | TRBJ1-4 | TRBV28 | - | TGTGCCAGCACTCCGACCGGGACAGGGAGTGAAAAACTGTTTTTT | CASTPTGTGSEKLFF
- | 18 | TRBJ2-3 | TRBV3-1/TRBV3-2 | - | TGTGCCAGCAGCCAGACCATAAAACGATCCGGGGAGACAGATACGCAGTATTTT | CASSQTIKRSGETDTQYF
- | 14 | TRBJ1-2 | TRBV6-5 | few | TGTGCCAGCAGTTACTCGCCGGGGGACTATGGCTACACCTTC | CASSYSPGDYGYTF
- | 11 | TRBJ1-2 | TRBV5-4 | - | TGTGCCAGCAGGGGGTGGAATGGCTACACCTTC | CASRGWNGYTF
- | 12 | TRBJ1-2 | TRBV6-5 | - | TGTGCCAGCAGCCCCGAAAACTATGGCTACACCTTC | CASSPENYGYTF
TRBD1 | 15 | TRBJ1-5 | TRBV2 | few | TGTGCCAGCAGTGAAACGGACAGGGGAGGACAGCCCCAGCATTTT | CASSETDRGGQPQHF
- | 15 | TRBJ2-1 | TRBV2 | few | TGTGCCAGCAGTCCAATAGCCACCGTCTACAATGAGCAGTTCTTC | CASSPIATVYNEQFF
TRBD1 | 17 | TRBJ2-5 | TRBV24-1 | - | TGTGCCACCAGTGATCCTTATCAAGGGGGCAGGGGGGAGACCCAGTACTTC | CATSDPYQGGRGETQYF
- | 13 | TRBJ2-2 | TRBV6-4 | once | TGTGCCAGCAGTGACGGCAACACCGGGGAGCTGTTTTTT | CASSDGNTGELFF
- | 14 | TRBJ1-1 | TRBV6-1 | - | TGTGCCAGCAGTGAATCGGCATTTGGGAATCCGGAACCCTTT | CASSESAFGNPEPF
TRBD1 | 13 | TRBJ1-1 | TRBV6-5 | - | TGTGCCAGCAGCTATGACAGGGGGCCGGAAGCTTTCTTT | CASSYDRGPEAFF
TRBD1 | 14 | TRBJ1-5 | TRBV7-9 | - | TGTGCCAGCAGCACAGGGGATAGCAATCAGCCCCAGCATTTT | CASSTGDSNQPQHF
- | 14 | TRBJ1-2 | TRBV4-2 | once | TGTGCCAGCAGACAGGAACAGGGCGGCTATGGCTACACCTTC | CASRQEQGGYGYTF
- | 15 | TRBJ2-3 | TRBV25-1 | - | TGTGCCAGCAGTGAATATATTACAGGCACAGATACGCAGTATTTT | CASSEYITGTDTQYF
- | 15 | TRBJ1-2 | TRBV6-1 | - | TGTGCCAGCAGTGAAGCAGGCTCCCTTCGGGTTGGCTACACCTTC | CASSEAGSLRVGYTF
TRBD2 | 15 | TRBJ2-1 | TRBV2 | once | TGTGCCAGCAGGGGCCCCATAGCGGGGTACAATGAGCAGTTCTTC | CASRGPIAGYNEQFF
- | 14 | TRBJ1-1 | TRBV18 | - | TGTGCCAGCTCACGGTTGGTGGGTAGCACTGAAGCTTTCTTT | CASSRLVGSTEAFF
TRBD1 | 17 | TRBJ1-2 | TRBV29-1 | - | TGCAGCGTTGAATTGGGGACAGGGGGCGCCGAACCCTATGGCTACACCTTC | CSVELGTGGAEPYGYTF
- | 12 | TRBJ1-6 | TRBV19 | - | TGTGCCAGTAGTATTTGGGGCTCACCCCTCCACTTT | CASSIWGSPLHF
- | 15 | TRBJ2-3 | TRBV9 | - | TGTGCCAGCAGCGTAGCTCGTTCTAGCACAGATACGCAGTATTTT | CASSVARSSTDTQYF
- | 17 | TRBJ2-6 | TRBV3-1/TRBV3-2 | - | TGTGCCAGCAGCCAAGATCGTAGGTTCTATGGGGCCAACGTCCTGACTTTC | CASSQDRRFYGANVLTF
- | 15 | TRBJ2-1 | TRBV11-2 | - | TGTGCCAGCAGCTTATCGGATCCCCGGTACAATGAGCAGTTCTTC | CASSLSDPRYNEQFF
- | 15 | TRBJ1-1 | TRBV7-9 | - | TGTGCCAGCGACGGCGGGGAAATGGGGGACACTGAAGCTTTCTTT | CASDGGEMGDTEAFF
- | 16 | TRBJ1-1 | TRBV25-1 | - | TGTGCCAGCAGTGAATACCAAGTAGGGCGGAACACTGAAGCTTTCTTT | CASSEYQVGRNTEAFF
- | 15 | TRBJ2-3 | TRBV4-1 | few | TGCGCCAGCAGCCAATTGTCCAGCAGCACAGATACGCAGTATTTT | CASSQLSSSTDTQYF
TRBD1 | 15 | TRBJ1-2 | TRBV4-1 | - | TGCGCCAGCACCCCGGTGGCAGGGGGTTCGGATGGCTACACCTTC | CASTPVAGGSDGYTF
- | 14 | TRBJ2-3 | TRBV5-6 | once | TGTGCCAGCAGTGCTACCCTTCCCACAGATACGCAGTATTTT | CASSATLPTDTQYF
TRBD2 | 13 | TRBJ2-1 | TRBV6-4 | - | TGTGCCAGCAGTTACGGGACTAACAATGAGCAGTTCTTC | CASSYGTNNEQFF
- | 18 | TRBJ1-3 | TRBV5-1 | - | TGCGCCAGCAGCTCGGCAACAGGCCTATTCGGCTCTGGAAACACCATATATTTT | CASSSATGLFGSGNTIYF